This T cell receptor (beta chain) is from a study of T cell repertoires in cytomegalovirus infection. Study-wide background: Public TCR beta signature analysis indicated the presence of both CMV infection and matching HLA type.

Trimming stripped 6 bases from V and 4 bases from J, with 13 bases between. The CDR3 is made up of 14 amino acids. TCRdb re-called the reads through MiXCR, storing one row per CDR3 protein. The sample holds about 78,000 distinct CDR3 sequences, 35% to 45% seen once. This clonotype appeared once. Its antigen is as yet unknown. Sequences were derived from CD8+ T cells from cultured PBMCs, sampled from culture after CMV antigen stimulation. The V call is TRBV12-3 or TRBV12-4, the J call TRBJ2-1; D possibly corresponds to TRBD2 (5 bases). This TCR was recovered from a human donor in good health (CMV status not recorded). Some clones in this sample may be carry-over from other donors' samples. In DNA, the CDR3 is TGTGCCAGCAGCAACGGTGGGAGTTACAATGAGCAGTTCTTC. Protein sequence: CASSNGGSYNEQFF.